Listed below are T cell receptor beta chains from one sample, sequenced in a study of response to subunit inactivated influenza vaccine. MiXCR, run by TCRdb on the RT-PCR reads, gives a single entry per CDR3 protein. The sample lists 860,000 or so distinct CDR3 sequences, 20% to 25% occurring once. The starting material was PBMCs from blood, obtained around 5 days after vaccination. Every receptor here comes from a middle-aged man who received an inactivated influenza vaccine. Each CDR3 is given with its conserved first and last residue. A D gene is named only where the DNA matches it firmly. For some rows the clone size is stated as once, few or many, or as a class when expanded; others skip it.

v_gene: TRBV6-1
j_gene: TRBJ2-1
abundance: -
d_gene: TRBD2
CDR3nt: TGTGCCAGCAGCCAACTGGTAGAAGTTAGCGGGGGGATCAATGAGCAGTTCTTC
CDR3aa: CASSQLVEVSGGINEQFF

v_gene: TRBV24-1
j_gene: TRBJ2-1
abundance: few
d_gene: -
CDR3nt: TGTGCCACCAGTGATCCGGGACTCTTCCACAATGAGCAGTTCTTC
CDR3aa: CATSDPGLFHNEQFF

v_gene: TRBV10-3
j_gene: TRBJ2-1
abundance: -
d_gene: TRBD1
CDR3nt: TGTGCCATCAGACAGGGGGCCAGTTTTAATGAGCAGTTCTTC
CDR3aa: CAIRQGASFNEQFF

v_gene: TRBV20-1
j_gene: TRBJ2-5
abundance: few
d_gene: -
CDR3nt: TGCAGTGCTATTAGGGGAGAGCAGACCCAGTACTTC
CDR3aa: CSAIRGEQTQYF

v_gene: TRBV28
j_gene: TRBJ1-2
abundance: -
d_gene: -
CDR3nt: TGTGCCAGCAGTTGCAGGAACTATGGCTACACCTTC
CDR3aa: CASSCRNYGYTF

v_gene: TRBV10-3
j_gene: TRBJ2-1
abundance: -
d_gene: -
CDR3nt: TGTGCCATCAGTGCGGAATACAATGAGCAGTTCTTC
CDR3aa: CAISAEYNEQFF

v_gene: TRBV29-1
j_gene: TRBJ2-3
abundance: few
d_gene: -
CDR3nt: TGCAGCGTTGAAGACCCGGGACCGCATCCACGACCCCCAGATACGCAGTATTTT
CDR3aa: CSVEDPGPHPRPPDTQYF

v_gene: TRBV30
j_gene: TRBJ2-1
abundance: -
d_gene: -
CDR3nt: TGTGCCTGGAGTGTTGTTATAGGAACAACTAATGAGCAGTTCTTC
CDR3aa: CAWSVVIGTTNEQFF

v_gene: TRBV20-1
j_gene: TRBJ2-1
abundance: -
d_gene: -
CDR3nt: TGCAGTGCTAGCGGCGCCGGGACCCGCTCCTACAATGAGCAGTTCTTC
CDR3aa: CSASGAGTRSYNEQFF

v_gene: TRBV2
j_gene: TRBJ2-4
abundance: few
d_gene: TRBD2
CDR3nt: TGTGCCAGCAGTCAGACTAGCCGTGGTTCGTACTTC
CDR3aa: CASSQTSRGSYF

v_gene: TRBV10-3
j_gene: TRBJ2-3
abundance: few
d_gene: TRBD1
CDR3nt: TGTGCCATCCGGAGGGGACAGGAGACAGATACGCAGTATTTT
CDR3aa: CAIRRGQETDTQYF

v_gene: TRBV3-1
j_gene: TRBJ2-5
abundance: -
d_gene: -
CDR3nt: TGTGCCAGCAGCCCACAGGGTCTACAGACCCAGTACTTC
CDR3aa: CASSPQGLQTQYF